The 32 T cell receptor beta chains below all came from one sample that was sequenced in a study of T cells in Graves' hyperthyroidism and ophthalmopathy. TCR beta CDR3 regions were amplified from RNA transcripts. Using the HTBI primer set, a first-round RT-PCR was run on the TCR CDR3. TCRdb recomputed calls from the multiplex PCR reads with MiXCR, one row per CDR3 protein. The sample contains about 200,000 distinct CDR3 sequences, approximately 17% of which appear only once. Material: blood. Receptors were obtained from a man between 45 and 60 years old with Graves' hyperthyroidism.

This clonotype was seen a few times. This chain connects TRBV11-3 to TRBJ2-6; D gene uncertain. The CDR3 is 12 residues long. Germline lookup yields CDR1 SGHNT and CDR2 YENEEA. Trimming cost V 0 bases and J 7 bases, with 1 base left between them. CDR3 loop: CASSLDANVLTF. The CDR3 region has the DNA TGTGCCAGCAGCTTAGACGCCAACGTCCTGACTTTC.

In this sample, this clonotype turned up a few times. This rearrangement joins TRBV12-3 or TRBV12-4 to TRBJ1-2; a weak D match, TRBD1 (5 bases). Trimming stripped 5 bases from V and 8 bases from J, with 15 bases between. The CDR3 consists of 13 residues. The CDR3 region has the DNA TGTGCCAGCAGTAGACCGGGGGTTGGAGGCTACACCTTC. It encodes CASSRPGVGGYTF.

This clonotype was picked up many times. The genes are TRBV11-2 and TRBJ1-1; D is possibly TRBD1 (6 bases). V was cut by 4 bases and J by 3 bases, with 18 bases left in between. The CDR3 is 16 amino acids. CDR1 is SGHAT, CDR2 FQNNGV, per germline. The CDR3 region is CASSSKMGGWDTEAFF. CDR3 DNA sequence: TGTGCCAGCAGCTCGAAAATGGGGGGCTGGGACACTGAAGCTTTCTTT.

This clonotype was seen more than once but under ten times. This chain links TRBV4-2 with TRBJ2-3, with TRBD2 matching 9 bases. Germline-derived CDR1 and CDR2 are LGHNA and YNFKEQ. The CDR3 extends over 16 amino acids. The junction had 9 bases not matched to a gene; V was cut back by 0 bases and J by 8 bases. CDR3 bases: TGTGCCAGCAGCCAAGATATAGCGGGGGCCCGGGGTACGCAGTATTTT. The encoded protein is CASSQDIAGARGTQYF.

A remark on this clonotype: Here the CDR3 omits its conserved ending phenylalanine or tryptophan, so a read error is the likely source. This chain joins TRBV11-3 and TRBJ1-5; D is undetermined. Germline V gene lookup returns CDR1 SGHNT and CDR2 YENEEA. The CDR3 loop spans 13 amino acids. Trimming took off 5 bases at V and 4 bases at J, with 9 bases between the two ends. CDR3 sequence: CASSAGSNQPQHS. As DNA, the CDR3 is TGTGCCAGCAGCGCTGGGTCGAATCAGCCCCAGCATTCT.

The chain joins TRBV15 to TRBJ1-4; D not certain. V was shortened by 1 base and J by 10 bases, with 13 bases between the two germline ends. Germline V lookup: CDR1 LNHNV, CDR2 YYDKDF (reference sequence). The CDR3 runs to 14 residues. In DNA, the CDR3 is TGTGCCACCAGCAGAGCGGGGATGTGGGGAAAACTGTTTTTT. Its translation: CATSRAGMWGKLFF.

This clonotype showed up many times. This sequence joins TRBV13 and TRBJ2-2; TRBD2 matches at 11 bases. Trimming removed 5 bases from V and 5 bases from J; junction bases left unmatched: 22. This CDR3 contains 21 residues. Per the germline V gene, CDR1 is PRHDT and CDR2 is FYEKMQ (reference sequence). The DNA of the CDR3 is TGTGCCAGCAGCGTCACAAGCATAGCGGGAGGGCCTTTGGTACGGACCGGGGAGCTGTTTTTT. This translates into CASSVTSIAGGPLVRTGELFF.

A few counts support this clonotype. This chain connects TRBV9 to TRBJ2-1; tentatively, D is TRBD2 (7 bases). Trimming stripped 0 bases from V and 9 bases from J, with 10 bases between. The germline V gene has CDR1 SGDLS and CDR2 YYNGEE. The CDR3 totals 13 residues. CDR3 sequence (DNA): TGTGCCAGCAGCGTAGCGGGGGGCCGTGAGCAGTTCTTC. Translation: CASSVAGGREQFF.

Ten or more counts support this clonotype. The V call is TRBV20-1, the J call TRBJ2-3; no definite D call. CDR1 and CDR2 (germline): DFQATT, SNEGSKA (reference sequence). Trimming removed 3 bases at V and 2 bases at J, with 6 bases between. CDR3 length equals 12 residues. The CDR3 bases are TGCAGTGCTAGTGCTGTCACAGATACGCAGTATTTT. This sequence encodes CSASAVTDTQYF.

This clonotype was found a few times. The CDR3 is CASSLAGAGGNTIYF. CDR3 DNA: TGTGCCAGCAGCTTAGCAGGGGCAGGTGGAAACACCATATATTTT. The chain employs TRBV7-9 and TRBJ1-3, with D possibly matching TRBD1 (5 bases). Deletions cut 0 bases from V and 3 bases from J, with 9 bases between. CDR3 length: 15 amino acids. Germline V CDR1 and CDR2: SEHNR, FQNEAQ (reference sequence).

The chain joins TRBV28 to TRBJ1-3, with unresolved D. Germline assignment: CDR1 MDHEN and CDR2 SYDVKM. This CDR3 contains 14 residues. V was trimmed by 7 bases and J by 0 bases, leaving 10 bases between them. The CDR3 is CASKEGTSGNTIYF. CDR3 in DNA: TGTGCCAGCAAGGAGGGAACCTCTGGAAACACCATATATTTT.

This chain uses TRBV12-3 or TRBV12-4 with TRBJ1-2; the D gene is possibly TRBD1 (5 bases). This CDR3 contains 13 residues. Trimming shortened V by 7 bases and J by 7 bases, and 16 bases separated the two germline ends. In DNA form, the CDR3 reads TGTGCCAGCAATGAAATTCAGGGCGGTGGCTACACCTTC. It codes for CASNEIQGGGYTF.

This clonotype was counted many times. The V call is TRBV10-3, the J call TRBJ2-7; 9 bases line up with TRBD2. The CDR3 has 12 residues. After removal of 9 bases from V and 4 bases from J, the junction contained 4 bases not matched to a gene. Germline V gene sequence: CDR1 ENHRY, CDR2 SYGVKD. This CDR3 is CAISGSQYEQYF. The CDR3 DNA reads TGTGCCATTAGCGGGAGTCAGTACGAGCAGTACTTC.

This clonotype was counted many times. The CDR3, as DNA: TGTGCCAGCAGTTTGGCGCAGTGGGAGACCCAGTACTTC. Amino acid sequence: CASSLAQWETQYF. The genes are TRBV6-5 and TRBJ2-5; D unclear. The CDR3 length is 13 residues. Trimming removed 4 bases at V and 5 bases at J, with 11 bases between. Germline V gives CDR1 MNHEY, CDR2 SVGAGI.

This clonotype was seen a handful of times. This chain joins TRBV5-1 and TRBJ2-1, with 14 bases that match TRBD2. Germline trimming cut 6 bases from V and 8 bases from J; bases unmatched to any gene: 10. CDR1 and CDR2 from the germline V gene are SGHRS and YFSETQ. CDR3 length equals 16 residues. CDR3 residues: CASTRPGLAGVYEQFF. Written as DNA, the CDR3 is TGCGCCAGCACCAGGCCGGGACTAGCGGGAGTTTATGAGCAGTTCTTC.

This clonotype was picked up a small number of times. The CDR3 here is CSARPLGVGFNQPQHF. In nucleotides, the CDR3 is TGCAGTGCTAGGCCGCTCGGGGTAGGATTCAATCAGCCCCAGCATTTT. This rearrangement joins TRBV20-1 to TRBJ1-5; D gene unclear. This CDR3 has 16 residues. Trimming stripped 3 bases from V and 3 bases from J, with 18 bases between. Germline values: CDR1 DFQATT, CDR2 SNEGSKA (reference sequence).

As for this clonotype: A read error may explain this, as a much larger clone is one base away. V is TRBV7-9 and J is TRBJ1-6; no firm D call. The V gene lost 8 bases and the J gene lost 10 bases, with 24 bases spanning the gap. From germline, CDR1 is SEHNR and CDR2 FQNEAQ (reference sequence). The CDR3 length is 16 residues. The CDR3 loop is CASGPTFGSGGSPLHF. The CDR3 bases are TGTGCCAGCGGCCCAACGTTCGGAAGTGGAGGATCACCCCTCCACTTT.

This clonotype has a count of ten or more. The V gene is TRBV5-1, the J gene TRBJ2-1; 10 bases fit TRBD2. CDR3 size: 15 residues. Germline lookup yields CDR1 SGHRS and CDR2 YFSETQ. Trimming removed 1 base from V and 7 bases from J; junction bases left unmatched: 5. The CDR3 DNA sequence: TGCGCCAGCAGCTTGAATAGCGGGAGGTGGAATGAGCAGTTCTTC. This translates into CASSLNSGRWNEQFF.

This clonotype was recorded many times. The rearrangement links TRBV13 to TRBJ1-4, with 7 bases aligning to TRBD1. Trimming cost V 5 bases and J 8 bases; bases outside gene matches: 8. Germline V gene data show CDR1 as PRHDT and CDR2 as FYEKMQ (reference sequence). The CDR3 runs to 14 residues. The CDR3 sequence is CASSPDRAAEKLFF. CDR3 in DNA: TGTGCCAGCAGCCCCGACAGGGCGGCGGAAAAACTGTTTTTT.

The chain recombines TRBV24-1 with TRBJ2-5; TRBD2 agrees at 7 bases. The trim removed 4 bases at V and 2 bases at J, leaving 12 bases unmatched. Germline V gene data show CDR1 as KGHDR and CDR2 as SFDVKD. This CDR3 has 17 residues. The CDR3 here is CATSDSPGRGGQETQYF. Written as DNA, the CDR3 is TGTGCCACCAGTGACAGCCCGGGGAGGGGAGGGCAAGAGACCCAGTACTTC.

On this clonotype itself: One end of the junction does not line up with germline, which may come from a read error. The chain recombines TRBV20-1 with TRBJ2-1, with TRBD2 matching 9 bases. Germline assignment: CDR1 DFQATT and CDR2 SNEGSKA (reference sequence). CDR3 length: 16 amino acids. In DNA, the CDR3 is TGCAGTGCTAGAGGTCTGACTAGCGGCTCCCACAATGAGCAGTTCTTC. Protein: CSARGLTSGSHNEQFF.

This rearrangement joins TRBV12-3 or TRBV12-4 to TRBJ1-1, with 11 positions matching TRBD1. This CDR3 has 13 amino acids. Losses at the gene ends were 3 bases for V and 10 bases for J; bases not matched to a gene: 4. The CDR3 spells CASSLGTGGVAFF. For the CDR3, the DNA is TGTGCCAGCAGTTTGGGGACAGGGGGGGTAGCTTTCTTT.

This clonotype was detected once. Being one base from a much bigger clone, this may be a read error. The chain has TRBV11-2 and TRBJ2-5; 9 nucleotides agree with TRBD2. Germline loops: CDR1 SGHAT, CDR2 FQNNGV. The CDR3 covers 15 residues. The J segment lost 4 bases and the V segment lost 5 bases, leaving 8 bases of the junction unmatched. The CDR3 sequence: CASSLSSGSGETQYF. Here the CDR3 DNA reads TGTGCCAGCAGCCTGAGTAGCGGGAGTGGAGAGACCCAGTACTTC.

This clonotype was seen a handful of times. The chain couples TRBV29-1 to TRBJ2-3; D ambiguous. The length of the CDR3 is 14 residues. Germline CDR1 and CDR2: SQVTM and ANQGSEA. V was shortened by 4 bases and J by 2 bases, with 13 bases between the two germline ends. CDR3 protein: CSVVKARSTDTQYF. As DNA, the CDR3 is TGCAGCGTTGTCAAGGCCCGATCCACAGATACGCAGTATTTT.

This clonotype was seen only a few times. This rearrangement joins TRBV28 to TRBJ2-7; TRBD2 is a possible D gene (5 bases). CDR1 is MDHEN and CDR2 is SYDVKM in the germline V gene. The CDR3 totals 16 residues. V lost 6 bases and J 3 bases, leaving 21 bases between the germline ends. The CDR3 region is CASSPLEGSPLYEQYF. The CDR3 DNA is TGTGCCAGCAGCCCGCTAGAGGGCTCACCCCTCTACGAGCAGTACTTC.

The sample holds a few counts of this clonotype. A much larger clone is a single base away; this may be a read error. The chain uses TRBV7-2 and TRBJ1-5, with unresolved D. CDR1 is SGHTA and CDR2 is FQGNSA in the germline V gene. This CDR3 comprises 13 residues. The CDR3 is CASSPHQNQPRHF. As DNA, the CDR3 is TGTGCCAGCAGCCCCCACCAGAATCAGCCCCGGCATTTT.

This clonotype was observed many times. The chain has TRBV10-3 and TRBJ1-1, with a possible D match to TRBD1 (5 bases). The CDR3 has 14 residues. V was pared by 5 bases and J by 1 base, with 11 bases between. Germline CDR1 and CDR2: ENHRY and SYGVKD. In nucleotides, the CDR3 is TGTGCCATCAGTTCCCGACAGCCGAACACTGAAGCTTTCTTT. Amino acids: CAISSRQPNTEAFF.

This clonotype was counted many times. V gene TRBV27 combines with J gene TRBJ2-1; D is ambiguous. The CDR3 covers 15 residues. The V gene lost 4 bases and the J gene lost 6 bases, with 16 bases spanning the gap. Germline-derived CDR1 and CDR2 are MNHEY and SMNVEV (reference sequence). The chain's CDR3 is CASSSPQARANEQFF. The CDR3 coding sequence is TGTGCCAGCAGTTCTCCTCAGGCCCGGGCCAATGAGCAGTTCTTC.

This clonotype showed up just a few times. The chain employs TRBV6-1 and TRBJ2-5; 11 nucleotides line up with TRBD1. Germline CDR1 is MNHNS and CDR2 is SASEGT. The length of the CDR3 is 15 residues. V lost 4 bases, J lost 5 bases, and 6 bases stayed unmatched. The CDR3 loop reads CASSGGDRGSETQYF. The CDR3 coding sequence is TGTGCCAGCAGTGGGGGGGACAGGGGGTCGGAGACCCAGTACTTC.

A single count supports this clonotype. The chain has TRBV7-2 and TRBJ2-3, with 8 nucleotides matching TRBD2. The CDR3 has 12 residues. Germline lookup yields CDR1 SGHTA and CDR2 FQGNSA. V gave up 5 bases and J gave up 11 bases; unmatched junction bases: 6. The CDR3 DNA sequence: TGTGCCAGCAGCCAAGCGGGGGTAGTGCAGTATTTT. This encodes CASSQAGVVQYF.

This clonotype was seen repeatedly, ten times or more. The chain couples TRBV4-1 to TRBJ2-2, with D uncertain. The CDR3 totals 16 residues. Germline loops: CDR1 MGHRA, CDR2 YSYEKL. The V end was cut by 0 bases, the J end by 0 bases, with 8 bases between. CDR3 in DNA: TGCGCCAGCAGCCAAGATGGGCTATCGAACACCGGGGAGCTGTTTTTT. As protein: CASSQDGLSNTGELFF.

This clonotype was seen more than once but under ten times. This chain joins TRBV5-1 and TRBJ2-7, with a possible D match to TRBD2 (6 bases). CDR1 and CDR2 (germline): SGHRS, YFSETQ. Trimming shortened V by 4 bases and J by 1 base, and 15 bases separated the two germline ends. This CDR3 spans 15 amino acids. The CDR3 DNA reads TGCGCCAGCAGCCCGGGAGCGACAACTTCCTACGAGCAGTACTTC. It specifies CASSPGATTSYEQYF.